Described below is a single T cell receptor beta chain sequence and its context. Its antigen remains unknown. The sample is drawn from a study of graft-versus-host responses after intestinal transplantation. This CDR3 is 17 amino acids long. Germline trimming cut 0 bases from V and 0 bases from J; bases unmatched to any gene: 4. Per germline, CDR1 SGDLS and CDR2 YYNGEE. Clones were sequenced by immunoSEQ multiplex PCR, and TCRdb holds only the in-frame ones, with some missing. The sample holds around 110,000 clones, 93% seen once. The sequencing here drew on unstimulated CD8+ T cells sorted from spleen or lymph node cells, taken before transplant. The rearrangement uses TRBV9 and TRBJ2-1; 9 bases match TRBD2. The clonotype was recovered from a human donor who was the organ donor for an intestinal transplant. The CDR3 region is CASSVVPSGDSYNEQFF. The CDR3 coding sequence is TGTGCCAGCAGCGTAGTCCCTAGCGGGGACTCCTACAATGAGCAGTTCTTC. The variable domain in full, with the rest retrieved from reference TRBV9 and TRBJ2-1, is DSGVTQTPKHLITATGQRVTLRCSPRSGDLSVYWYQQSLDQGLQFLIQYYNGEERAKGNILERFSAQQFPDLHSELNLSSLELGDSALYFCASSVVPSGDSYNEQFFGPGTRLTVL.